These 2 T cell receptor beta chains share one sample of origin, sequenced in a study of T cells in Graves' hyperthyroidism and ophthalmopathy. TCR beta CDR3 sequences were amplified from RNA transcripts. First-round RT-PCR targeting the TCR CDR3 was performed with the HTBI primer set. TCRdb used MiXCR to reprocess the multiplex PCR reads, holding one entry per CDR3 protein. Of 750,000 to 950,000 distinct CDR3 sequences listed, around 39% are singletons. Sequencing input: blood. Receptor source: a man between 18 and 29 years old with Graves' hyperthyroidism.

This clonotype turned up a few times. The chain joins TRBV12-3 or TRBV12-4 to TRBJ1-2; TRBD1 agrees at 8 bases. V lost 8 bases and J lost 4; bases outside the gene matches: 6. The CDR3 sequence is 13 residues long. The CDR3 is CASLRTGLYGYTF. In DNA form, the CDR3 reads TGTGCCAGCCTGCGGACAGGGCTCTATGGCTACACCTTC.

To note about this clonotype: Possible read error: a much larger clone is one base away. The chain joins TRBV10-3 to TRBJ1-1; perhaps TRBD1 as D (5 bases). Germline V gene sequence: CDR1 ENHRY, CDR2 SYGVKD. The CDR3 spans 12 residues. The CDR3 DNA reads TGTGCCAGCAGCGGGGGTACCACTGAAGCTCTCTTT. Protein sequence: CASSGGTTEALF.